This is a list of T cell receptor beta chains from one sample in a study of beta chain features in type 1 diabetes. Using immunoSEQ multiplex PCR, the repertoire was profiled, and TCRdb retains in-frame clones only, with some absent. The sample records hundreds of thousands of clones, approximately 30% being singletons. Sequencing used naive CD4+ T cells from blood. These receptors came from a young man in good health. Both conserved end residues are part of each CDR3. The order of the fields is V gene, clone size, D gene, J gene, CDR3 DNA, CDR3 protein. The D gene is left open where the match is weak. Size is omitted from some rows. Given values are once, few, many or a class for expanded clones.

v_gene: TRBV6-4
abundance: few
d_gene: -
j_gene: TRBJ2-1
CDR3nt: TGTGCCAGCAGTGAGACAATCTACAATGAGCAGTTCTTC
CDR3aa: CASSETIYNEQFF

v_gene: TRBV19
abundance: once
d_gene: -
j_gene: TRBJ1-4
CDR3nt: TGTGCCAGCACTCAGGGTGAAAAACTGTTTTTT
CDR3aa: CASTQGEKLFF

v_gene: TRBV7-9
abundance: -
d_gene: TRBD2
j_gene: TRBJ2-1
CDR3nt: TGTGCCAGCAGCTTGCTAGCGGGAGCCTACAATGAGCAGTTCTTC
CDR3aa: CASSLLAGAYNEQFF

v_gene: TRBV18
abundance: -
d_gene: TRBD2
j_gene: TRBJ2-1
CDR3nt: TGTGCCAGCTCACCCGGGACTAGCGGAAACAATGAGCAGTTCTTC
CDR3aa: CASSPGTSGNNEQFF

v_gene: TRBV2
abundance: -
d_gene: -
j_gene: TRBJ2-7
CDR3nt: TGTGCCAGCACCACCCAGGGCGCCTACGAGCAGTACTTC
CDR3aa: CASTTQGAYEQYF

v_gene: TRBV6-5
abundance: -
d_gene: -
j_gene: TRBJ2-6
CDR3nt: TGTGCCAGCAGTGCAACGCGCTCTGGGGCCAACGTCCTGACTTTC
CDR3aa: CASSATRSGANVLTF

v_gene: TRBV5-4
abundance: -
d_gene: TRBD2
j_gene: TRBJ2-2
CDR3nt: TGTGCCAGCAGCTTGACCCCACTAGCGGCAAACACCGGGGAGCTGTTTTTT
CDR3aa: CASSLTPLAANTGELFF

v_gene: TRBV9
abundance: -
d_gene: -
j_gene: TRBJ2-2
CDR3nt: TGTGCCAGCAGCGTAGTTCTGGCCGGGGAGCTGTTTTTT
CDR3aa: CASSVVLAGELFF

v_gene: TRBV5-1
abundance: few
d_gene: -
j_gene: TRBJ2-7
CDR3nt: TGCGCCAGCAGCCCCCGCGCCTACGAGCAGTACTTC
CDR3aa: CASSPRAYEQYF

v_gene: TRBV12-5
abundance: -
d_gene: TRBD1
j_gene: TRBJ1-1
CDR3nt: TGTGCTAGTGCCCTCGGGACAGTGAACACTGAAGCTTTCTTT
CDR3aa: CASALGTVNTEAFF

v_gene: TRBV10-2
abundance: -
d_gene: TRBD2
j_gene: TRBJ2-7
CDR3nt: TGCGCCAGCAAGGGACTAGCGGGTAGCTCCTACGAGCAGTACTTC
CDR3aa: CASKGLAGSSYEQYF

v_gene: TRBV25-1
abundance: few
d_gene: -
j_gene: TRBJ2-3
CDR3nt: TGTGCCAGCAGTGAATACGCTAGCACAGATACGCAGTATTTT
CDR3aa: CASSEYASTDTQYF

v_gene: TRBV5-4
abundance: -
d_gene: TRBD1
j_gene: TRBJ1-2
CDR3nt: TGTGCCAGCAGCATCGGACAGGGTGAGGACTATGGCTACACCTTC
CDR3aa: CASSIGQGEDYGYTF

v_gene: TRBV29-1
abundance: few
d_gene: -
j_gene: TRBJ2-3
CDR3nt: TGCAGCGTGGTCCTGACGGGTGGGGCGAATACGCAGTATTTT
CDR3aa: CSVVLTGGANTQYF

v_gene: TRBV18
abundance: -
d_gene: TRBD2
j_gene: TRBJ2-1
CDR3nt: TGTGCCAGCTCACCTGGACTAGCGGCCAGGGTCGCGTTCTTC
CDR3aa: CASSPGLAARVAFF

v_gene: TRBV4-1
abundance: few
d_gene: -
j_gene: TRBJ2-1
CDR3nt: TGCGCCAGCAGCCAAGTAGGGGTCAGGTTCTTC
CDR3aa: CASSQVGVRFF

v_gene: TRBV19
abundance: -
d_gene: -
j_gene: TRBJ2-1
CDR3nt: TGTGCCAGTTCTAACAGGGAAACTTACAATGAGCAGTTCTTC
CDR3aa: CASSNRETYNEQFF

v_gene: TRBV30
abundance: -
d_gene: TRBD2
j_gene: TRBJ2-7
CDR3nt: TGTGCCTGGAGTAAGGGACTAGCGGGAGTCTACGAGCAGTACTTC
CDR3aa: CAWSKGLAGVYEQYF

v_gene: TRBV30
abundance: -
d_gene: TRBD1
j_gene: TRBJ2-1
CDR3nt: TGTGCCTGGAGTGGGGACAGGCACTCCTACAATGAGCAGTTCTTC
CDR3aa: CAWSGDRHSYNEQFF

v_gene: TRBV5-4
abundance: -
d_gene: -
j_gene: TRBJ2-1
CDR3nt: TGTGCCAGCAGCTTAGTAGCGGAGCCTTCGCATGAGCAGTTCTTC
CDR3aa: CASSLVAEPSHEQFF

v_gene: TRBV30
abundance: -
d_gene: TRBD1
j_gene: TRBJ1-1
CDR3nt: TGTGCCGGTCAGACAGGGCTACGAACTGAAGCTTTCTTT
CDR3aa: CAGQTGLRTEAFF

v_gene: TRBV30
abundance: -
d_gene: TRBD1
j_gene: TRBJ1-2
CDR3nt: TGTGCCTGGAGTAACCCGGGACAGGGGGTTGTCTATGGCTACACCTTC
CDR3aa: CAWSNPGQGVVYGYTF

v_gene: TRBV6-5
abundance: -
d_gene: TRBD2
j_gene: TRBJ2-5
CDR3nt: TGTGCCAGCAGTTCAGCGGGACTCCAAGAGACCCAGTACTTC
CDR3aa: CASSSAGLQETQYF

v_gene: TRBV6-1
abundance: -
d_gene: -
j_gene: TRBJ2-7
CDR3nt: TGTGCCAGCAGCTGGACAGCCTACGAGCAGTACTTC
CDR3aa: CASSWTAYEQYF

v_gene: TRBV4-2
abundance: few
d_gene: -
j_gene: TRBJ2-5
CDR3nt: TGTGCCAGCAGCCAAGTGCGGGACGAGACCCAGTACTTC
CDR3aa: CASSQVRDETQYF

v_gene: TRBV7-6
abundance: -
d_gene: -
j_gene: TRBJ2-5
CDR3nt: TGTGCCAGCAGCCCAACAGGGTGGCGAGAGACCCAGTACTTC
CDR3aa: CASSPTGWRETQYF

v_gene: TRBV19
abundance: -
d_gene: TRBD2
j_gene: TRBJ2-5
CDR3nt: TGTGCCAGTAGTACTTCGACTAGCGGGAAGGAGACCCAGTACTTC
CDR3aa: CASSTSTSGKETQYF

v_gene: TRBV5-1
abundance: -
d_gene: -
j_gene: TRBJ1-2
CDR3nt: TGCGCCAGCAGCTTGGAACCGAGAGCTAACTATGGCTACACCTTC
CDR3aa: CASSLEPRANYGYTF

v_gene: TRBV2
abundance: few
d_gene: -
j_gene: TRBJ2-4
CDR3nt: TGTGCCAGCAGACCTAGACGGGGAACCAAAAACATTCAGTACTTC
CDR3aa: CASRPRRGTKNIQYF

v_gene: TRBV5-1
abundance: once
d_gene: TRBD1
j_gene: TRBJ2-7
CDR3nt: TGCGCCAGCAGCCCCGGACAGGCCGGCTACGAGCAGTACTTC
CDR3aa: CASSPGQAGYEQYF

v_gene: TRBV11-1
abundance: few
d_gene: -
j_gene: TRBJ2-3
CDR3nt: TGTGCCAGCAGCTTAGTGAGGACCGCGACAGATACGCAGTATTTT
CDR3aa: CASSLVRTATDTQYF

v_gene: TRBV5-1
abundance: -
d_gene: TRBD2
j_gene: TRBJ2-3
CDR3nt: TGCGCCAGCAGCTTGGCACTAGCGGGGAGAATGGATACGCAGTATTTT
CDR3aa: CASSLALAGRMDTQYF

v_gene: TRBV10-3
abundance: -
d_gene: TRBD2
j_gene: TRBJ2-1
CDR3nt: TGTGCCATCAGTGAGTGGGGAGCGGGAGTGGTAGATGAGCAGTTCTTC
CDR3aa: CAISEWGAGVVDEQFF

v_gene: TRBV12-2
abundance: few
d_gene: -
j_gene: TRBJ2-1
CDR3nt: TGTGCAAGTCGCATAACGGGACTAGCGGGTTACAATGAGCAGTTCTTC
CDR3aa: CASRITGLAGYNEQFF

v_gene: TRBV5-4
abundance: -
d_gene: -
j_gene: TRBJ2-6
CDR3nt: TGTGCCAGCAGCTTGTCAGTTCCGCCTGGGGCCAACGTCCTGACTTTC
CDR3aa: CASSLSVPPGANVLTF

v_gene: TRBV11-1
abundance: few
d_gene: TRBD2
j_gene: TRBJ2-1
CDR3nt: TGTGCCAGCAGCCTCAGCGGGAGCTCCTACAATGAGCAGTTCTTC
CDR3aa: CASSLSGSSYNEQFF

v_gene: TRBV30
abundance: few
d_gene: -
j_gene: TRBJ2-7
CDR3nt: TGTGCCTGGAGTGTACACCCGGGACCAAACTCCTACGAGCAGTACTTC
CDR3aa: CAWSVHPGPNSYEQYF